A selection of T cell receptor beta chains follows, all from one sample in a study of shared T cell receptors in the human thymus. Method: immunoSEQ multiplex PCR; TCRdb's copy keeps in-frame clones and lacks some. The repertoire includes more than 550,000 clones, roughly 88% of them detected once, and roughly 0.01% sits in the top ten. This sample was also put to use in a study of human thymus T cells.

The sample comprised thymocytes. The receptors derive from a girl in the first two years of life with a congenital heart defect. Each CDR3 is given with its conserved first and last residue. A clone size is listed for some rows: how often the clone was seen (once, few, many), or a class if it is expanded.

clone_size: once
v_call: TRBV19
cdr3_aa: CASSPEDRGLNNYGYTF

clone_size: -
v_call: TRBV27
cdr3_aa: CASSFPGIDF

clone_size: -
v_call: TRBV6-4
cdr3_aa: CASSGQPHIDTQYF

clone_size: -
v_call: TRBV7-6
cdr3_aa: CASSLAASGIYEQYF

clone_size: -
v_call: TRBV10-1
cdr3_aa: CASTRGIGDTQYF

clone_size: -
v_call: TRBV21-1
cdr3_aa: CASSEPVNTEAFF

clone_size: -
v_call: TRBV27
cdr3_aa: CATGRHDGYTF

clone_size: -
v_call: TRBV11-2
cdr3_aa: CASSPRRRRTHRRPQHF

clone_size: once
v_call: TRBV5-1
cdr3_aa: CASSLVGGQKTEAFF

clone_size: -
v_call: TRBV14
cdr3_aa: CASRSRVGEKLFF

clone_size: -
v_call: TRBV9
cdr3_aa: CASSVAGGLNTEAFF

clone_size: -
v_call: TRBV11-2
cdr3_aa: CASSLGRVWAAVTKNIQYF

clone_size: -
v_call: TRBV10-1
cdr3_aa: CASSESYGAEAFF

clone_size: -
v_call: TRBV7-9
cdr3_aa: CASFRGPLWGYTF

clone_size: few
v_call: TRBV28
cdr3_aa: CASSYPGRTISGNTIYF

clone_size: -
v_call: TRBV7-2
cdr3_aa: CASSLDRQGGHSNEKLFF

clone_size: -
v_call: TRBV19
cdr3_aa: CASTPTGESNQPQHF

clone_size: -
v_call: TRBV9
cdr3_aa: CATGGDGETSTDTQYF

clone_size: -
v_call: TRBV11-1
cdr3_aa: CASSTRRNTEAFF

clone_size: -
v_call: TRBV4-1
cdr3_aa: CASSSTGVGGNTIYF

clone_size: -
v_call: TRBV19
cdr3_aa: CASTPRTGRIYEQYF

clone_size: -
v_call: TRBV9
cdr3_aa: CASSGAGAAYNEQFF

clone_size: -
v_call: TRBV27
cdr3_aa: CASSGQGRNQPQHF